This T cell receptor beta chain appears in the sequencing data of a study of beta chain features in type 1 diabetes. Whole-study findings and limits: Cells that show high TCR expression could be over-represented by cDNA sequencing. Researchers reported that naive, central memory and Treg TCRB repertoires appeared more similar in patients than in healthy donors. Patients with Type 1 diabetes showed moderately but significantly shorter TCRB CDR3s in all four CD4+ subsets. Whether HLA type affects TCRB rearrangement stayed undetermined in the present work.

Germline trimming cut 1 base from V and 4 bases from J; bases unmatched to any gene: 9. The CDR3 length is 17 residues. The germline V gene has CDR1 MDHEN and CDR2 SYDVKM. Expressed TCRB transcripts were sequenced after all isolated RNA was converted to cDNA. Clones were sequenced by immunoSEQ multiplex PCR, and TCRdb holds only the in-frame ones, with some missing. The sample lists roughly 400,000 clones, around 9.6% occurring once. Donors contributed one heparinised blood draw apiece, averaging about 116 mL. Comment on this clone: The antigen is unknown.

The clonotype originates from a man under 40 with type 1 diabetes. The V and J genes are TRBV28 and TRBJ1-1, with 10 bases matching TRBD1. The source material was central memory CD4+ T cells from blood. The CDR3 sequence: CASSLSDRGRTVTEAFF. The CDR3 DNA reads TGTGCCAGCAGTTTATCCGACAGGGGGCGCACGGTCACTGAAGCTTTCTTT. Combining the CDR3 with reference TRBV28 and TRBJ1-1 gives the whole variable domain DVKVTQSSRYLVKRTGEKVFLECVQDMDHENMFWYRQDPGLGLRLIYFSYDVKMKEKGDIPEGYSVSREKKERFSLILESASTNQTSMYLCASSLSDRGRTVTEAFFGQGTRLTVV.